This T cell receptor (beta chain) was observed in a study of blood T cell repertoires in COVID-19. Sequencing used immunoSEQ multiplex PCR; TCRdb keeps in-frame clones, though not all of them. This sample has some 130,000 clones, with around 88% found just once. A few counts support this clone. Looked up from germline, CDR1 is SEHNR and CDR2 is FQNEAQ (reference sequence). The V gene end was trimmed by 8 bases and the J gene end by 6 bases; junction bases not matched to a gene: 4. The CDR3 consists of 12 residues. Input material: peripheral blood. The chain links TRBV7-9 to TRBJ1-2; 9 positions match TRBD1. The TCR was taken from a man between 60 and 75 years old with COVID-19, enrolled during active disease. CDR3 bases: TGTGCCAGCGGAAGGACAGGGGATGGCTACACCTTC. Its translation: CASGRTGDGYTF. Full variable domain (rest looked up from reference TRBV7-9 and TRBJ1-2): DTGVSQNPRHKITKRGQNVTFRCDPISEHNRLYWYRQTLGQGPEFLTYFQNEAQLEKSRLLSDRFSAERPKGSFSTLEIQRTEQGDSAMYLCASGRTGDGYTFGSGTRLTVV.